Below, one TCR beta chain is given with its context. Its antigen is not identified. This sample is part of a study of T cell responses to AZD1222 COVID-19 vaccine. Overall study findings and caveats: Spike was spanned by vaccine-associated CD4 TCRs, which were dominant at 160-218 and 743-854. Repertoires were collected only later (after the peak T cell response had occurred). Females made up more of the donors, who were largely white British, and clonal diversity may have come out too low. In the spike-specific TCR repertoire, nearly half reportedly target unmutated variant regions.

This CDR3 comprises 17 residues. Per the germline V gene, CDR1 is SGHNT and CDR2 is YYREEE (reference sequence). The V gene end was trimmed by 0 bases and the J gene end by 7 bases; junction bases not matched to a gene: 15. Some clones are missing from TCRdb's copy, which holds only in-frame ones; the method was immunoSEQ multiplex PCR. Seen here are 120,000 or so clones, less than 90% observed once, and the top ten hold approximately 9.2%. This sequence originates from an adult in good health. The source material was peripheral blood, sampled on day 0 of AZD1222 vaccination. The V and J genes are TRBV5-4 and TRBJ2-7; the match to TRBD2 covers 8 bases. In nucleotides, the CDR3 is TGTGCCAGCAGCTTGGGGAGTAGCGGGGCTCCTACCAAAGAGCAGTACTTC. Its protein product is CASSLGSSGAPTKEQYF.